A single sample gave rise to the 17 T cell receptor beta chains below, sequenced in a study of beta chain features in type 1 diabetes. Study results and limitations: All four CD4+ subsets from Type 1 diabetes patients carried moderately but significantly shorter TCRB CDR3s.

These receptors' antigens are unknown. Expressed TCRB transcripts were sequenced because the isolated RNA had all been reverse transcribed beforehand. Generated by immunoSEQ multiplex PCR, the TCRdb table keeps only in-frame clones and is missing some. This sample carries 600,000 or so clones, over 10% of them seen once, and the ten largest clones take about 0.11%. Sequenced sample: naive CD4+ T cells from blood. The receptors shown here come from a man aged 25 to 45 with type 1 diabetes.

The J gene is TRBJ2-3, the V gene TRBV30; possibly TRBD2 for D (7 bases). CDR1 and CDR2 (germline): GTSNPN, SVGIG (reference sequence). This CDR3 has 16 amino acids. V was pared by 1 base and J by 2 bases, with 16 bases between. CDR3 sequence (DNA): TGTGCCTGGAGTGAGTCCTGGCGGGGGCCCACAGATACGCAGTATTTT. Translated: CAWSESWRGPTDTQYF.

V and J are TRBV7-2 and TRBJ2-5; the match to TRBD1 covers 10 bases. Germline V gene sequence: CDR1 SGHTA, CDR2 FQGNSA. Trimming cost V 5 bases and J 3 bases; bases outside gene matches: 6. This CDR3 has 15 residues. The CDR3 protein is CASSRWTGGEETQYF. The CDR3 nucleotides are TGTGCCAGCAGCCGCTGGACAGGGGGGGAAGAGACCCAGTACTTC.

This clone was counted only a few times. DNA for the CDR3: TGTGCCAGCAGCCCTGCGCGGGAGCAGTTCTTC. Translation: CASSPAREQFF. This chain connects TRBV11-2 to TRBJ2-1; no clear D gene. The germline V and J ends were trimmed by 5 bases and 10 bases, with 9 bases remaining between them. This CDR3 comprises 11 residues. CDR1 SGHAT and CDR2 FQNNGV come from the germline V gene.

This clone was seen many times. This sequence joins TRBV14 and TRBJ2-1; tentatively, D is TRBD2 (5 bases). Trimming took off 0 bases at V and 8 bases at J, with 14 bases between the two ends. The CDR3 loop spans 15 amino acids. Germline assignment: CDR1 SGHDN and CDR2 FVKESK. The CDR3 sequence is CASSQDVRAGDEQFF. In DNA, the CDR3 is TGTGCCAGCAGCCAAGATGTGAGGGCCGGAGATGAGCAGTTCTTC.

This clone turned up a few times. The V call is TRBV27, the J call TRBJ2-1, with a tentative D call TRBD2 (5 bases). CDR1 is MNHEY and CDR2 is SMNVEV in the germline V gene (reference sequence). V was pared by 4 bases and J by 6 bases, with 13 bases between. The CDR3 extends over 14 amino acids. CDR3 sequence reads: CASSYGVGGNEQFF. DNA for the CDR3: TGTGCCAGCAGTTACGGGGTTGGTGGCAATGAGCAGTTCTTC.

This clone was counted only a few times. V is TRBV5-1 and J is TRBJ1-6; the D gene is possibly TRBD1 (5 bases). V lost 0 bases and J lost 9, with 28 bases in between. The CDR3 extends over 20 amino acids. Germline V gene lookup returns CDR1 SGHRS and CDR2 YFSETQ. For the CDR3, the DNA is TGCGCCAGCAGCTTGGCCGACGGAGGTGGGGCTCTACGCGGTCGTTCACCCCTCCACTTT. Amino acids: CASSLADGGGALRGRSPLHF.

The sample holds a few counts of this clone. CDR3 residues: CASSVDRAITPQHF. In DNA form, the CDR3 reads TGTGCCAGCAGCGTGGACAGAGCAATCACGCCCCAGCATTTT. The gene calls are TRBV27 and TRBJ1-5; D possibly corresponds to TRBD1 (6 bases). With 6 bases removed from V and 9 bases from J, the gap between germline ends came to 18 bases. The CDR3 length is 14 residues. Germline V gene data show CDR1 as MNHEY and CDR2 as SMNVEV (reference sequence).

This clone came up a few times. V usage is TRBV10-3 and J usage is TRBJ2-1; 12 bases match TRBD2. V lost 11 bases, J lost 4 bases, and 9 bases stayed unmatched. The germline CDR1 and CDR2 sequences are ENHRY and SYGVKD. This CDR3 is built from 15 residues. CDR3 nucleotide sequence: TGTGCCGCCGCAATTCTAGCGGGGGGGTACAATGAGCAGTTCTTC. Amino acids: CAAAILAGGYNEQFF.

This chain uses TRBV7-2 with TRBJ2-7; D is possibly TRBD1 (5 bases). Trimming took off 5 bases at V and 3 bases at J, with 17 bases between the two ends. Germline-derived CDR1 and CDR2 are SGHTA and FQGNSA. The CDR3 totals 15 residues. Here the CDR3 reads CASSQGRGHGYEQYF. The CDR3 coding sequence is TGTGCCAGCAGCCAAGGTAGGGGCCACGGCTACGAGCAGTACTTC.

This rearrangement joins TRBV25-1 to TRBJ2-7, with D perhaps matching TRBD2 (5 bases). The CDR3 is made up of 11 amino acids. Trimming took off 7 bases at V and 4 bases at J, with 8 bases between the two ends. Germline lookup yields CDR1 MGHDK and CDR2 SYGVNS. CDR3 bases: TGTGCCAGCACCGCGGGTTACGAGCAGTACTTC. It yields the protein CASTAGYEQYF.

V and J are TRBV28 and TRBJ2-7; the D call may be TRBD1 or TRBD2 (6 bases each). The CDR3 spans 14 residues. The V gene lost 6 bases and the J gene lost 5 bases, with 17 bases spanning the gap. Germline V lookup: CDR1 MDHEN, CDR2 SYDVKM. The CDR3 nucleotides are TGTGCCAGCAGCGCCGCCGGGGGCCGGGACGAGCAGTACTTC. Its protein product is CASSAAGGRDEQYF.

The CDR3 sequence: CASSPPAGFMSEQYF. CDR3 sequence (DNA): TGTGCCAGCAGCCCGCCGGCCGGATTTATGTCCGAGCAGTACTTC. The chain joins TRBV7-2 to TRBJ2-7; D ambiguous. The CDR3 is 15 amino acids. Per germline, CDR1 SGHTA and CDR2 FQGNSA. V dropped 5 bases and J dropped 6 bases, with 20 bases sitting between them.

The rearrangement joins TRBV19 to TRBJ1-1; D possibly corresponds to TRBD1 (6 bases). CDR3 size: 14 residues. CDR1 and CDR2 (germline): LNHDA, SQIVND (reference sequence). V shed 1 base and J shed 1 base, with 7 bases lying between them. For the CDR3, the DNA is TGTGCCAGTAGTATAGTCAGGGGGAACACTGAAGCTTTCTTT. It translates to CASSIVRGNTEAFF.

This chain connects TRBV23-1 to TRBJ1-2; no clear D gene. TRBV23-1 is recorded as an ORF, its role being uncertain. V was trimmed by 9 bases and J by 4 bases, leaving 18 bases between them. The CDR3 is 14 residues long. The CDR3 protein is CARPIASGLYGYTF. The CDR3 DNA reads TGCGCCAGACCAATCGCTAGCGGCCTCTATGGCTACACCTTC.

This clone occurred a few times. The chain carries TRBV10-3 and TRBJ2-7, with D uncertain. The CDR3 spans 12 residues. V dropped 5 bases and J dropped 3 bases, with 8 bases sitting between them. Germline CDR1 and CDR2: ENHRY and SYGVKD. The CDR3 is CAISRNSYEQYF. CDR3 DNA sequence: TGTGCCATCAGTAGAAACAGCTACGAGCAGTACTTC.

The V and J genes are TRBV4-1 and TRBJ2-5; D not resolved. CDR1 is MGHRA, CDR2 YSYEKL, per germline. This CDR3 is 14 amino acids long. The V end was cut by 4 bases, the J end by 2 bases, with 11 bases between. CDR3 amino acids: CASSLQERQETQYF. CDR3 DNA: TGCGCCAGCAGCCTTCAAGAGCGTCAAGAGACCCAGTACTTC.

The J gene is TRBJ2-5, the V gene TRBV27; no reliable D call. The better agreement between TRBJ2-7 and the DNA end casts doubt on the J call. CDR3 length equals 12 residues. CDR1 is MNHEY, CDR2 SMNVEV, per germline (reference sequence). The CDR3 sequence: CASSSYRGEQYF. Written as DNA, the CDR3 is TGTGCCAGCAGTTCATATAGAGGCGAGCAGTACTTC.